These T cell receptor beta chains were read from a single sample in a study of shared clonotypes between healthy human individuals. Sequenced by immunoSEQ multiplex PCR; TCRdb stores in-frame clones only, minus some. The sample includes about 580,000 clones, roughly 98% of them seen just once. Material for sequencing was naive CD8+ T cells sorted from blood. Source of these receptors: a young man in good health. Each CDR3 is given with its conserved first and last residue. Each record gives: J gene, D gene, CDR3 length, clone size, V gene, CDR3 protein, CDR3 DNA. The D gene is left open where the match is weak. Rows may omit the clone size; those that give it use once, few, many or a size class.

>TRBJ2-1|TRBD1|15|-|TRBV7-8
CASSLAWDRGGGGIF
TGTGCCAGCAGCTTAGCCTGGGACAGGGGTGGAGGAGGAATCTTC
>TRBJ1-2|TRBD1|15|once|TRBV9
CASSVERDSNYGYTF
TGTGCCAGCAGCGTAGAGCGGGACAGCAACTATGGCTACACCTTC
>TRBJ2-7|-|12|-|TRBV7-2
CASSLVSHEQYF
TGTGCCAGCAGCTTAGTAAGCCACGAGCAGTACTTC
>TRBJ1-2|-|16|-|TRBV4-1
CASSQEFGGSGDGYTF
TGCGCCAGCAGCCAAGAGTTCGGGGGGTCCGGAGATGGCTACACCTTC
>TRBJ2-7|-|12|-|TRBV29-1
CSVEGTAYEQYF
TGCAGCGTTGAAGGAACAGCCTACGAGCAGTACTTC
>TRBJ1-1|-|11|-|TRBV4-3
CASSRGTEAFF
TGCGCCAGCAGCCGGGGCACTGAAGCTTTCTTT
>TRBJ2-5|-|12|-|TRBV29-1
CSVESYQETQYF
TGCAGCGTTGAGAGTTATCAAGAGACCCAGTACTTC
>TRBJ1-5|TRBD1|15|-|TRBV19
CASTRQGMGNQPQHF
TGTGCCAGCACAAGACAGGGGATGGGCAATCAGCCCCAGCATTTT
>TRBJ1-2|-|13|-|TRBV7-2
CASSPGLGDGYTF
TGTGCCAGCAGCCCCGGACTGGGTGACGGCTACACCTTC
>TRBJ2-5|TRBD2|15|-|TRBV6-5
CASSLGTSGEETQYF
TGTGCCAGCAGCCTCGGGACTAGCGGGGAAGAGACCCAGTACTTC
>TRBJ2-7|-|13|-|TRBV6-5
CASSRGQAYEQYF
TGTGCCAGCAGTAGGGGACAAGCCTACGAGCAGTACTTC
>TRBJ2-6|-|15|-|TRBV14
CASSERVSGANVLTF
TGTGCCAGCAGCGAAAGGGTTTCAGGGGCCAACGTCCTGACTTTC
>TRBJ2-1|TRBD2|14|-|TRBV6-1
CASKPSGRDNEQFF
TGTGCCAGCAAACCTAGCGGGAGGGACAATGAGCAGTTCTTC
>TRBJ2-5|TRBD2|16|-|TRBV7-9
CASSSPRLAVQETQYF
TGTGCCAGCAGCTCCCCCCGACTAGCGGTCCAAGAGACCCAGTACTTC
>TRBJ2-3|TRBD1|17|-|TRBV7-2
CASSPGPGQGPEDTQYF
TGTGCCAGCAGCCCAGGACCGGGACAGGGGCCCGAAGATACGCAGTATTTT
>TRBJ1-5|TRBD1|14|-|TRBV5-4
CASSFGTENQPQHF
TGTGCCAGCAGCTTTGGGACAGAAAATCAGCCCCAGCATTTT
>TRBJ2-3|-|18|-|TRBV29-1
CSVAGTGRSGTRSDTQYF
TGCAGCGTAGCCGGGACAGGGAGGTCGGGGACTAGATCAGATACGCAGTATTTT
>TRBJ2-7|-|12|-|TRBV28
CASSFGQYEQYF
TGTGCCAGCAGTTTTGGCCAGTACGAGCAGTACTTC
>TRBJ2-1|-|13|-|TRBV9
CASGGTLENEQFF
TGTGCCAGCGGGGGGACTTTGGAGAATGAGCAGTTCTTC
>TRBJ2-7|-|12|-|TRBV9
CASSPNGYEQYF
TGTGCCAGCAGCCCCAACGGGTACGAGCAGTACTTC
>TRBJ1-3|-|16|-|TRBV18
CASSPVGPDPGNTIYF
TGTGCCAGCTCACCCGTAGGGCCAGACCCTGGAAACACCATATATTTT
>TRBJ2-7|-|15|once|TRBV7-9
CASSAPVGISYEQYF
TGTGCCAGCAGCGCCCCCGTGGGCATCTCCTACGAGCAGTACTTC
>TRBJ2-3|-|14|-|TRBV5-1
CASALIGSTDTQYF
TGCGCCAGCGCCCTGATCGGTAGCACAGATACGCAGTATTTT
>TRBJ2-7|TRBD1|15|-|TRBV30
CAWSLSSGTAYEQYF
TGTGCCTGGAGTTTGTCCTCCGGGACAGCCTACGAGCAGTACTTC
>TRBJ2-1|-|12|-|TRBV29-1
CSVVGSSNEQFF
TGCAGCGTTGTGGGTAGCAGCAATGAGCAGTTCTTC
>TRBJ1-3|TRBD1|16|-|TRBV5-1
CASTQGGTDSGNTIYF
TGCGCCAGCACCCAGGGGGGAACAGACTCTGGAAACACCATATATTTT
>TRBJ2-1|TRBD1|13|-|TRBV29-1
CSAGTGTRNEQFF
TGCAGCGCCGGGACAGGGACTCGCAATGAGCAGTTCTTC